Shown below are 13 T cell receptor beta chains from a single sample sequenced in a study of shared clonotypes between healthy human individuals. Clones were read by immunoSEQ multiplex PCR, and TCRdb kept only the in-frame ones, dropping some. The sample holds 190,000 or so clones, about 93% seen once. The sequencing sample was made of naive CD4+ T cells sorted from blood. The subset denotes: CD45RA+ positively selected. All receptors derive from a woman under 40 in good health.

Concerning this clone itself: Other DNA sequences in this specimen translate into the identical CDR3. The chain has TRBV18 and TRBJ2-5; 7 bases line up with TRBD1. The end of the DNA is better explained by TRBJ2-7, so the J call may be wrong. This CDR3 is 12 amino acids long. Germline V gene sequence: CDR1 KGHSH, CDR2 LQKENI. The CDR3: CASSPDRVEQYF. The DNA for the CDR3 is TGTGCCAGCTCACCCGACAGGGTCGAGCAGTACTTC.

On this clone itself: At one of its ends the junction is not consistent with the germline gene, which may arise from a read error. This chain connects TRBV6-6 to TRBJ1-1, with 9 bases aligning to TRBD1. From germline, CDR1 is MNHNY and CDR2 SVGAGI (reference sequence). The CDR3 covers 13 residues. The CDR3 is CASSYSGTGISFF. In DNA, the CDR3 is TGTGCCAGCAGTTACTCTGGGACAGGGATAAGTTTTTTT.

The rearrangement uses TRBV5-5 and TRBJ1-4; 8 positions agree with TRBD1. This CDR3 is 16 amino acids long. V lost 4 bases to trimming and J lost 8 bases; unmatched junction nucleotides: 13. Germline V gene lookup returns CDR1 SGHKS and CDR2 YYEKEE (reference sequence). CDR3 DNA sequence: TGTGCCAGCAGCAGCCACCCAGGGGGCTCGCGGGAAAAACTGTTTTTT. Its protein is CASSSHPGGSREKLFF.

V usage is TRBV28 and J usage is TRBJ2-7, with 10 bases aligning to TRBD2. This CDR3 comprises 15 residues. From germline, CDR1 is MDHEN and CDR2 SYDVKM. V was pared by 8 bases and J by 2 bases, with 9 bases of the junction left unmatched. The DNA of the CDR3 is TGTGCCAGCCAGCGACTAGCGGGTTCTACCTACGAGCAGTACTTC. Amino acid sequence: CASQRLAGSTYEQYF.

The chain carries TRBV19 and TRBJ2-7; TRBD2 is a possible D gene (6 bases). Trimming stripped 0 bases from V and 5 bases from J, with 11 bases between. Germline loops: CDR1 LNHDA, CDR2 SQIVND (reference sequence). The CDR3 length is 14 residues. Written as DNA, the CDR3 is TGTGCCAGTAGTATAGAGGCAGGGAGGAACGAGCAGTACTTC. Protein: CASSIEAGRNEQYF.

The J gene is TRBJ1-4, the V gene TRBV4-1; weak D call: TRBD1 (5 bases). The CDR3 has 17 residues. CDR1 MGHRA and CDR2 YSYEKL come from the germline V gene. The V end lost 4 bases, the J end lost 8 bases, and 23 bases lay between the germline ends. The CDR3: CASSLPPSDSGKEKLFF. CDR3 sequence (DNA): TGCGCCAGCAGCCTCCCCCCATCAGACAGTGGGAAAGAAAAACTGTTTTTT.

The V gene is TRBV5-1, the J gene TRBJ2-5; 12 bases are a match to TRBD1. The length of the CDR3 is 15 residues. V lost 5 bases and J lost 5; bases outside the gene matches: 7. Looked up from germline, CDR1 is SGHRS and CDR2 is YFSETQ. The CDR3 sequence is CASRGTGGSKETQYF. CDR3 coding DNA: TGCGCCAGCAGAGGGACAGGGGGCTCGAAGGAGACCCAGTACTTC.

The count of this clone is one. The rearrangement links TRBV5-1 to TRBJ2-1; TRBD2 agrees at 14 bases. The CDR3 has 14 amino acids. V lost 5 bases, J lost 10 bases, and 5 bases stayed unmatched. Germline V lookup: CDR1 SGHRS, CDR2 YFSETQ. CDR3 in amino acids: CASRGLAGEQEQFF. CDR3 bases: TGCGCCAGCAGGGGACTAGCGGGAGAGCAGGAGCAGTTCTTC.

The CDR3 protein is CASSRSLVGGSSYEQYF. CDR3 DNA: TGCGCCAGCAGCCGATCCTTAGTGGGCGGGAGTTCGTACGAGCAGTACTTC. The rearrangement links TRBV4-1 to TRBJ2-7; TRBD2 agrees at 7 bases. The CDR3 length is 17 residues. V gave up 4 bases and J gave up 4 bases; unmatched junction bases: 16. CDR1 is MGHRA and CDR2 is YSYEKL in the germline V gene.

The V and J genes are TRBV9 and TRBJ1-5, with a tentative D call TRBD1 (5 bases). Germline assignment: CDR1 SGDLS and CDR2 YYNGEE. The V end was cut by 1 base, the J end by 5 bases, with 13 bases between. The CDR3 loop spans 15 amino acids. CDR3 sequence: CASSVTGTPYQPQHF. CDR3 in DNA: TGTGCCAGCAGCGTAACGGGGACCCCCTATCAGCCCCAGCATTTT.

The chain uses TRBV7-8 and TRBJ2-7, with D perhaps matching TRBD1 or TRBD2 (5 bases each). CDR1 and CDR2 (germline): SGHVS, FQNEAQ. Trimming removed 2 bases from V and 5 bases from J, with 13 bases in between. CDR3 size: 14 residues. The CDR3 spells CASSLKHGTDEQYF. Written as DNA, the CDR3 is TGTGCCAGCAGCTTAAAACACGGGACCGACGAGCAGTACTTC.

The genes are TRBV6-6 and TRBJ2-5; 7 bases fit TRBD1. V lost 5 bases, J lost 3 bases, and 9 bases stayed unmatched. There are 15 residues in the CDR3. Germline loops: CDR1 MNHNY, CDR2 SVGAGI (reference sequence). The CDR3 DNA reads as TGTGCCAGCAGTCCCCCCCGGGACAGAGAAGAGACCCAGTACTTC. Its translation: CASSPPRDREETQYF.

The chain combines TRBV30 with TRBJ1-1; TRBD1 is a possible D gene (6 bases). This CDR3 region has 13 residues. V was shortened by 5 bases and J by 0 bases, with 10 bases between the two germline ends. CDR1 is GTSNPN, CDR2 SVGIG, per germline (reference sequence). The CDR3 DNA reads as TGTGCCTGGGCTCGGACAGTGAACACTGAAGCTTTCTTT. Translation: CAWARTVNTEAFF.